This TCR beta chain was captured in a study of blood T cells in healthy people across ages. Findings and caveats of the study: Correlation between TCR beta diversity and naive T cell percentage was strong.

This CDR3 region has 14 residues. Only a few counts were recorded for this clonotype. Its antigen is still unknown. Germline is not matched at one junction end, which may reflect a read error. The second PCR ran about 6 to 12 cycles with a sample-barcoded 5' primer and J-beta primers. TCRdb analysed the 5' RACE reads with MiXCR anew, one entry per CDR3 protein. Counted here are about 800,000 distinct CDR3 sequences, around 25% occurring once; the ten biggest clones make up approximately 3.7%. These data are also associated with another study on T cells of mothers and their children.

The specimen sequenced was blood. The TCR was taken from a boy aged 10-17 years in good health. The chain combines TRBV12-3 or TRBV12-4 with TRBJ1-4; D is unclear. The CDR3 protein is CASSFQEQREKLLF. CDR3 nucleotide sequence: TGTGCCAGCAGTTTTCAAGAACAAAGGGAAAAACTGCTTTTT.